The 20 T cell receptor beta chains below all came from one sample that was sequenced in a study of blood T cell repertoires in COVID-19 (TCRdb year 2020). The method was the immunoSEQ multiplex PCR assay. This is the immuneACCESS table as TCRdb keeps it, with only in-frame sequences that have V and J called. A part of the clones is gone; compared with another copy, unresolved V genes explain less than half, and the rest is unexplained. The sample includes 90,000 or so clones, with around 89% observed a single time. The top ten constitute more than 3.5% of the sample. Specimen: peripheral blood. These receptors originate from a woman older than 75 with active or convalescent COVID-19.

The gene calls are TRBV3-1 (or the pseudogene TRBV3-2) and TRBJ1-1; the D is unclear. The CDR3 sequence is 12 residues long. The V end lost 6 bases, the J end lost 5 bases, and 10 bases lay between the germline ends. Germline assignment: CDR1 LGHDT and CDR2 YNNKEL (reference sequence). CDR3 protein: CASSPGWTEAFF. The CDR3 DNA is TGTGCCAGCAGTCCAGGATGGACTGAAGCTTTCTTT.

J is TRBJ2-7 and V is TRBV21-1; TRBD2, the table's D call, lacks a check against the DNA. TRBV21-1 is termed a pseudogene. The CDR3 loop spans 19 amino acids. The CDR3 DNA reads TGTGCCAGCAGCAATCCGGTATATTGGCTAGCGGGAGGGCCGGGCGAGCAGTACTTC. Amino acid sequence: CASSNPVYWLAGGPGEQYF.

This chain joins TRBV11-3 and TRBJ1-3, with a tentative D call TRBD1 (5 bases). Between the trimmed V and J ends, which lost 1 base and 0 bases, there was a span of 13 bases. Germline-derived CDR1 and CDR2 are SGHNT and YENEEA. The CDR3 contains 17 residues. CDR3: CASSLGPTEPSGNTIYF. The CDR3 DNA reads TGTGCCAGCAGCTTAGGACCGACAGAACCCTCTGGAAACACCATATATTTT.

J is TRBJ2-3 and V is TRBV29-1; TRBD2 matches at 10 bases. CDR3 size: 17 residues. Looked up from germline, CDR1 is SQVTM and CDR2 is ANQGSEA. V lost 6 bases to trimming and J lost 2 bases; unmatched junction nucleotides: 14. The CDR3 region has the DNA TGCAGCGTCCAGGGGTCGCAGCGGGAGGGCCCCACAGATACGCAGTATTTT. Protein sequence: CSVQGSQREGPTDTQYF.

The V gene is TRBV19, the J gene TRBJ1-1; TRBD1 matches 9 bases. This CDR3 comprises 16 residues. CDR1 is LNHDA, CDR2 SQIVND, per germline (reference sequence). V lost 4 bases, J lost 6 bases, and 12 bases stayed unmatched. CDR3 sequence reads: CASSSRTGARLAEAFF. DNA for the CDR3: TGTGCCAGTAGTAGCCGGACAGGGGCGCGCCTAGCTGAAGCTTTCTTT.

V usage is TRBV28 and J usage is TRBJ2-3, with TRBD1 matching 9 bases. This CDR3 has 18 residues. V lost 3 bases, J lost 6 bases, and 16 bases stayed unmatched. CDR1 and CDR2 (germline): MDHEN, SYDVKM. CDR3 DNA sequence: TGTGCCAGCAGTTTTCCGGGACAGGGAGGGCCTCAGCGGGATACGCAGTATTTT. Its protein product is CASSFPGQGGPQRDTQYF.

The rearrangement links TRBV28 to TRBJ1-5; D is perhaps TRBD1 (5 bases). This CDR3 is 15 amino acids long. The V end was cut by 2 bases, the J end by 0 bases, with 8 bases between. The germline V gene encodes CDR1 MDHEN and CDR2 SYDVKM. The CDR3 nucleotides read TGTGCCAGCAGTTTACCAGGGTCTAGCAATCAGCCCCAGCATTTT. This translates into CASSLPGSSNQPQHF.

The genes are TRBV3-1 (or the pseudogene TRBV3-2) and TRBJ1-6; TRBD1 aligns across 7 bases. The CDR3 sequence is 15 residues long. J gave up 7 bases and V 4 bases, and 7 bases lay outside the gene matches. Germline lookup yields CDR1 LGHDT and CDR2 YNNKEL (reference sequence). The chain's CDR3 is CASSLETGSNSPLHF. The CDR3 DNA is TGTGCCAGCAGCCTTGAGACAGGGAGCAATTCACCCCTCCACTTT.

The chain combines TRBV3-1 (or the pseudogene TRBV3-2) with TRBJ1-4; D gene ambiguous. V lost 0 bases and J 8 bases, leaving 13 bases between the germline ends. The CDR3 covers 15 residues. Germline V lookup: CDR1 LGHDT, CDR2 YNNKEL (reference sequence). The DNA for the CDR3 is TGTGCCAGCAGCCAAGAACGGGGAAGAGGAGAAAAACTGTTTTTT. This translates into CASSQERGRGEKLFF.

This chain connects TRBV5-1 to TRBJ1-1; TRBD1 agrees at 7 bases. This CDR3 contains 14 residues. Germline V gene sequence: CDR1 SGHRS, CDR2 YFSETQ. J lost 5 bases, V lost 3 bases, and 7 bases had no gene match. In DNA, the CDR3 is TGCGCCAGCAGCTCCGGACAGGCGAGGACTGAAGCTTTCTTT. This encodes CASSSGQARTEAFF.

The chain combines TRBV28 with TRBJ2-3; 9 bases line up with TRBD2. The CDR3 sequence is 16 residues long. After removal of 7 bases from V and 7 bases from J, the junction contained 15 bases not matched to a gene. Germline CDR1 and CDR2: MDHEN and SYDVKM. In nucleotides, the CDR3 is TGTGCCAGCACTCGGGGACTAGCCTTTCAGGCAAATACGCAGTATTTT. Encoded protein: CASTRGLAFQANTQYF.

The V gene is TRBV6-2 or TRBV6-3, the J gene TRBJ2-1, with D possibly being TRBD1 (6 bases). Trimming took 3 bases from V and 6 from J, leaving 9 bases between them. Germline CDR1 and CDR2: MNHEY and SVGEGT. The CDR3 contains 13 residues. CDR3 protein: CASSYGQPNEQFF. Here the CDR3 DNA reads TGTGCCAGCAGTTATGGACAGCCCAATGAGCAGTTCTTC.

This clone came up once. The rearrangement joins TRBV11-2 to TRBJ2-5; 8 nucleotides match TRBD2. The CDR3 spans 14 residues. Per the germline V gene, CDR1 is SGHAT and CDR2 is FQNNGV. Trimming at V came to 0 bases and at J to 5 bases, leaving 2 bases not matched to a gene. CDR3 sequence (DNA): TGTGCCAGCAGCTTAGATCCGGGAGGGGAGACCCAGTACTTC. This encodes CASSLDPGGETQYF.

The chain's CDR3 is CASSYAGTEAEQFF. The CDR3 DNA follows: TGTGCCAGCAGCTATGCCGGGACAGAAGCTGAGCAGTTCTTC. The chain uses TRBV5-4 and TRBJ2-1; 7 bases agree with TRBD1. Trimming removed 3 bases from V and 9 bases from J; junction bases left unmatched: 9. Germline assignment: CDR1 SGHNT and CDR2 YYREEE (reference sequence). This CDR3 region has 14 residues.

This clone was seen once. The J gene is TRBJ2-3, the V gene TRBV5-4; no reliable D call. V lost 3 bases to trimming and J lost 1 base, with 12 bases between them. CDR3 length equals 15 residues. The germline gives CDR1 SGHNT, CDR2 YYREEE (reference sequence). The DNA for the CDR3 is TGTGCCAGCAGCTCTCCGGGTAGAGGCACAGATACGCAGTATTTT. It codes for CASSSPGRGTDTQYF.

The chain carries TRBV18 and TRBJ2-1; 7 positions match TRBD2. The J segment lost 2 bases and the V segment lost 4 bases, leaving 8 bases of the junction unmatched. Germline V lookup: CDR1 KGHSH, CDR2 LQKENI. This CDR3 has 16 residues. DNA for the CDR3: TGTGCCAGCTCACTCCACGCTAGCGGAACCTACAATGAGCAGTTCTTC. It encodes CASSLHASGTYNEQFF.

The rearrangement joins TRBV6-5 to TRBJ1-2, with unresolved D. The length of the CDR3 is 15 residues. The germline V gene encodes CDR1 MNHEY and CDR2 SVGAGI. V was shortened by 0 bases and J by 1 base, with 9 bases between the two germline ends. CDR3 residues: CASSYSRAVNYGYTF. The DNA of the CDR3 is TGTGCCAGCAGTTACTCGAGGGCGGTTAACTATGGCTACACCTTC.

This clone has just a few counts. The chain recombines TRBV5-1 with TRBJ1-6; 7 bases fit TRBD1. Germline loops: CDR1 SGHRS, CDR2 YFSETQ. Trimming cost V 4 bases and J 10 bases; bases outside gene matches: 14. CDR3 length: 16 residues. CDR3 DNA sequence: TGCGCCAGCAGCCCTCTGGCAGGACAGGAACAATCACCCCTCCACTTT. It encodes CASSPLAGQEQSPLHF. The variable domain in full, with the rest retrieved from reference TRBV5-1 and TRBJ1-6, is KAGVTQTPRYLIKTRGQQVTLSCSPISGHRSVSWYQQTPGQGLQFLFEYFSETQRNKGNFPGRFSGRQFSNSRSEMNVSTLELGDSALYLCASSPLAGQEQSPLHFGNGTRLTVT.

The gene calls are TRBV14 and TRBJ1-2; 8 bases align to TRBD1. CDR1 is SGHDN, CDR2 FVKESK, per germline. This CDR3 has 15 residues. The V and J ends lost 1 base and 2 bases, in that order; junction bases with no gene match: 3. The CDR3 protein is CASSQGDRPNYGYTF. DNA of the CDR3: TGTGCCAGCAGCCAAGGGGACAGGCCGAACTATGGCTACACCTTC.

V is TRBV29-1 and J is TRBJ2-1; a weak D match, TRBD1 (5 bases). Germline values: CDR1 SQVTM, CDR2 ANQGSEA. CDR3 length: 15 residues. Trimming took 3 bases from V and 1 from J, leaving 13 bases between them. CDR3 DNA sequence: TGCAGCGTTGATGGAGCCAGGGTTTCCTACAATGAGCAGTTCTTC. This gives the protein CSVDGARVSYNEQFF.